This entry is about one T cell receptor (beta chain). Antigen: not known. The library was made from cDNA and included unique molecular identifiers. In TCRdb, the PCR reads were re-called with MiXCR into one record per CDR3 protein. The table includes hundreds of thousands of distinct CDR3 sequences, 55% to 60% detected once. V lost 7 bases and J 6 bases, leaving 16 bases between the germline ends. The CDR3 covers 13 residues. CDR1 DFQATT and CDR2 SNEGSKA come from the germline V gene (reference sequence). The record originates from a study of post-analysis software for immune sequencing data. General observations from the study: Among roughly five TRBV segments more frequent in patients than controls were TRBV5-6, TRBV5-1 and TRBV20-1.

The receptor was derived from a girl aged 2 to 9 with multiple sclerosis. Material: blood. The chain combines TRBV20-1 with TRBJ2-1; D might be TRBD2 (6 bases). The CDR3 coding sequence is TGCAGTGTATTGGGACTGACACTCAATGAGCAGTTCTTC. As protein: CSVLGLTLNEQFF.